This T cell receptor (beta chain) comes out of a study of T cell responses to AZD1222 COVID-19 vaccine. On this clone itself: Antigen: not known.

TCRdb keeps only in-frame clones here, not all; method: immunoSEQ multiplex PCR. This sample yields some 110,000 clones, of which about nine tenths are seen a single time; over 3% belongs to the top ten. Study observations and caveats: Spike-specific TCR repertoires showed rising breadth and depth after two AZD1222 doses. Repertoire sampling was restricted to post-peak T cell response timepoints. Epitopes outside B.1.351 and B.1.1.7 mutated regions reportedly drew nearly half of spike TCRs.

The germline V gene encodes CDR1 KGHSH and CDR2 LQKENI. The CDR3 loop spans 13 amino acids. V was trimmed by 4 bases and J by 2 bases, leaving 7 bases between them. The material was peripheral blood, obtained 28 days after the second dose of the MenACWY control vaccine. The chain links TRBV18 to TRBJ2-3; D remains unclear. This clonotype originated in an adult who received the MenACWY meningococcal vaccine as a control. The CDR3 DNA reads as TGTGCCAGCTCACGAGGATACACAGATACGCAGTATTTT. Residues: CASSRGYTDTQYF.